This T cell receptor beta chain was recovered during a study of early T cells in non-severe SARS-CoV-2 infection. Overall study context: Alpha and beta chains were unpaired, from unsorted whole-blood bulk RNA. Points from the study as a whole: Matching results from VDJdb favored anti-spike CD8 responses, leaving private and CD4 specificities undetected.

Researchers tagged individual cDNA molecules with unique molecular identifiers. TCRdb re-analysed the 5' RACE reads in MiXCR, keeping a single row per CDR3 protein. The data hold approximately 60,000 distinct CDR3 sequences, with around 12% observed a single time. About this clonotype: Its matching antigen is unknown.

The sequence was collected from an adult who was a healthcare worker with PCR-confirmed SARS-CoV-2 infection or an uninfected control (not recorded which). Sequences were obtained from whole blood.

CDR3 nucleotide sequence: TGTGCCAGCAGCTGGGGACTAGCGGGATCCTACAATGAGCAGTTCTTC. Its protein is CASSWGLAGSYNEQFF. The rearrangement joins TRBV7-9 to TRBJ2-1; 13 bases are a match to TRBD2. J gave up 1 base and V 4 bases, and 1 base lay outside the gene matches. CDR3 length: 16 residues. Per the germline V gene, CDR1 is SEHNR and CDR2 is FQNEAQ (reference sequence).